The rows below give T cell receptor beta chains drawn from one sample of a study of cytomegalovirus exposure and HLA in healthy donors. The method was immunoSEQ multiplex PCR; TCRdb's version includes in-frame clones alone and lacks a portion of them. The sample consists of tens of thousands of clones, around 80% of them appearing once. The specimen was PBMCs. The receptors originated from a male donor in good health and CMV-seropositive. Each CDR3 is given with its conserved first and last residue. The order of the fields is D gene, V gene, clone size, J gene, CDR3 DNA, CDR3 protein. The D gene is left open where the match is weak. Some rows have no size entry. The others give once, few or many, or a class for an expanded clone.

d_gene: .; v_gene: TRBV6-1; abundance: few; j_gene: TRBJ1-4; CDR3nt: TGTGCCAGCAGCGGGTTAGGAAAACTGTTTTTT; CDR3aa: CASSGLGKLFF
d_gene: .; v_gene: TRBV5-1; abundance: .; j_gene: TRBJ2-7; CDR3nt: TGCGCCAGCAGCTTGGATTCGGGTGCCTACGAGCAGTACTTC; CDR3aa: CASSLDSGAYEQYF
d_gene: TRBD1; v_gene: TRBV28; abundance: .; j_gene: TRBJ1-2; CDR3nt: TGTGCCACCGAGCGGACAGGGAGGTATGGCTACACCTTC; CDR3aa: CATERTGRYGYTF
d_gene: .; v_gene: TRBV28; abundance: few; j_gene: TRBJ2-7; CDR3nt: TGTGCCAGCAGTGCCCCGGGGAGGACCTCCTACGAGCAGTACTTC; CDR3aa: CASSAPGRTSYEQYF
d_gene: TRBD1; v_gene: TRBV2; abundance: .; j_gene: TRBJ2-1; CDR3nt: TGTGCCAGCACGGGACAGGGTAATTTCTACAATGAGCAGTTCTTC; CDR3aa: CASTGQGNFYNEQFF
d_gene: .; v_gene: TRBV19; abundance: few; j_gene: TRBJ1-2; CDR3nt: TGTGCCAGTAGTACATCACAGGGCAGGCATGGCTACACCTTC; CDR3aa: CASSTSQGRHGYTF
d_gene: .; v_gene: TRBV27; abundance: .; j_gene: TRBJ1-2; CDR3nt: TGTGCCAGCAGTAACACCCCGGACATTTATAACTATGGCTACACCTTC; CDR3aa: CASSNTPDIYNYGYTF
d_gene: .; v_gene: TRBV4-2; abundance: .; j_gene: TRBJ2-7; CDR3nt: TGTGCCAGCAGCCAAGATCGGACAGTTCCCTCCTACGAGCAGTACTTC; CDR3aa: CASSQDRTVPSYEQYF
d_gene: .; v_gene: TRBV7-9; abundance: .; j_gene: TRBJ1-1; CDR3nt: TGTGCCAGCATGGAGCGGAACACTGAAGCTTTCTTT; CDR3aa: CASMERNTEAFF
d_gene: .; v_gene: TRBV7-2; abundance: .; j_gene: TRBJ2-3; CDR3nt: TGTGCCAGCAGTCCTGGGGAGCGGCCAGATACGCAGTATTTT; CDR3aa: CASSPGERPDTQYF
d_gene: .; v_gene: TRBV4-2; abundance: few; j_gene: TRBJ2-2; CDR3nt: TGTGCCAGCACCCAAGGAACTCTAGGCACCGGGGAGCTGTTTTTT; CDR3aa: CASTQGTLGTGELFF
d_gene: TRBD1; v_gene: TRBV27; abundance: .; j_gene: TRBJ2-5; CDR3nt: TGTGCCAGCAGTTTCGTACAGGGGGCGGGTGAGCAGTACTTC; CDR3aa: CASSFVQGAGEQYF
d_gene: .; v_gene: TRBV15; abundance: .; j_gene: TRBJ1-6; CDR3nt: TGTGCCACCAGCACAGCCGGGCCCAGGGCTTTCGGTTCACCCCTCCACTTT; CDR3aa: CATSTAGPRAFGSPLHF
d_gene: .; v_gene: TRBV6-6; abundance: .; j_gene: TRBJ2-7; CDR3nt: TGTGCCAGCAGTAGGACTGTTAACGAGCAGTACTTC; CDR3aa: CASSRTVNEQYF
d_gene: TRBD1; v_gene: TRBV30; abundance: .; j_gene: TRBJ1-1; CDR3nt: TGTGCCTGGAGGGCCGGACAGGGGGGAGCTGAAGCTTTCTTT; CDR3aa: CAWRAGQGGAEAFF
d_gene: TRBD1; v_gene: TRBV27; abundance: .; j_gene: TRBJ2-7; CDR3nt: TGTGCCAGCAGTTTAACAGGGGATTACGAGCAGTACTTC; CDR3aa: CASSLTGDYEQYF
d_gene: .; v_gene: TRBV28; abundance: .; j_gene: TRBJ2-4; CDR3nt: TGTGCCAGCAGCGTACGCGGTGGAGCCAAAAACATTCAGTACTTC; CDR3aa: CASSVRGGAKNIQYF
d_gene: .; v_gene: TRBV4-1; abundance: .; j_gene: TRBJ2-7; CDR3nt: TGCGCCAGCAGCCCCAGTCGGGGTACGGTGCAGTACTTC; CDR3aa: CASSPSRGTVQYF
d_gene: .; v_gene: TRBV5-1; abundance: .; j_gene: TRBJ2-7; CDR3nt: TGCGCCAGCAGCTTTGGCACAGCCTTTATCGACGAGCAGTACTTC; CDR3aa: CASSFGTAFIDEQYF
d_gene: TRBD2; v_gene: TRBV28; abundance: .; j_gene: TRBJ2-1; CDR3nt: TGTGCCAGCAGACCACTAGCGGGAGGCTACAATGAGCAGTTCTTC; CDR3aa: CASRPLAGGYNEQFF
d_gene: .; v_gene: TRBV14; abundance: few; j_gene: TRBJ1-4; CDR3nt: TGTGCCAGCAGGGAGGATGGATCTGAAAAACTGTTTTTT; CDR3aa: CASREDGSEKLFF
d_gene: .; v_gene: TRBV28; abundance: .; j_gene: TRBJ1-2; CDR3nt: TGTGCCAGCAGTCCACTACGGAGTGGCTACACCTTC; CDR3aa: CASSPLRSGYTF
d_gene: .; v_gene: TRBV6-1; abundance: few; j_gene: TRBJ2-1; CDR3nt: TGTGCCAGCAGAGACGGACAGTACAATGAGCAGTTCTTC; CDR3aa: CASRDGQYNEQFF
d_gene: TRBD1; v_gene: TRBV5-5; abundance: .; j_gene: TRBJ1-2; CDR3nt: TGTGCCAGCAGCTCCGGGACAGGGGGCTATGGCTACACCTTC; CDR3aa: CASSSGTGGYGYTF
d_gene: .; v_gene: TRBV5-6; abundance: .; j_gene: TRBJ2-5; CDR3nt: TGTGCCAGCAGCCCGGGTCGGGGTGGGTTGGAGACCCAGTACTTC; CDR3aa: CASSPGRGGLETQYF
d_gene: TRBD2; v_gene: TRBV11-2; abundance: once; j_gene: TRBJ2-4; CDR3nt: TGTGCCAGCAGACTTTTAGCGGGGGTGGGGAACATTCAGTACTTC; CDR3aa: CASRLLAGVGNIQYF
d_gene: TRBD1; v_gene: TRBV18; abundance: .; j_gene: TRBJ1-5; CDR3nt: TGTGCCAGCTCGGGACAGGGGGTAAACATCAATCAGCCCCAGCATTTT; CDR3aa: CASSGQGVNINQPQHF
d_gene: TRBD1; v_gene: TRBV4-2; abundance: few; j_gene: TRBJ2-7; CDR3nt: TGTGCCAGCAGCAGAACAGGGGGCTTCAACGAGCAGTACTTC; CDR3aa: CASSRTGGFNEQYF
d_gene: TRBD2; v_gene: TRBV7-6; abundance: .; j_gene: TRBJ2-2; CDR3nt: TGTGCCAGCAGCTTAGTCTCAGCGGGAGAGGCCGGGGAGCTGTTTTTT; CDR3aa: CASSLVSAGEAGELFF
d_gene: .; v_gene: TRBV5-1; abundance: .; j_gene: TRBJ2-1; CDR3nt: TGCGCCAGCAGCTTTGAGGAAAATGAGCAGTTCTTC; CDR3aa: CASSFEENEQFF
d_gene: TRBD1; v_gene: TRBV5-1; abundance: few; j_gene: TRBJ1-2; CDR3nt: TGCGCCAGCAGCCGGGACAGTAACTATGGCTACACCTTC; CDR3aa: CASSRDSNYGYTF
d_gene: .; v_gene: TRBV21-1; abundance: .; j_gene: TRBJ2-7; CDR3nt: TGTGCCAGCAGCAAAGTGAAGGGAGAGAATTACGAGCAGTACTTC; CDR3aa: CASSKVKGENYEQYF
d_gene: TRBD1; v_gene: TRBV6-5; abundance: few; j_gene: TRBJ2-1; CDR3nt: TGTGCCAGCAGTTACACTCCTCGACAGGGCGGCAATGAGCAGTTCTTC; CDR3aa: CASSYTPRQGGNEQFF
d_gene: TRBD1; v_gene: TRBV2; abundance: .; j_gene: TRBJ2-5; CDR3nt: TGTGCCAGCAGTACGGGACAGGGGGCACAGGAGACCCAGTACTTC; CDR3aa: CASSTGQGAQETQYF
d_gene: TRBD2; v_gene: TRBV5-1; abundance: few; j_gene: TRBJ2-3; CDR3nt: TGCGCCAGCAGCCTGACTAGCGGTAGCACAGATACGCAGTATTTT; CDR3aa: CASSLTSGSTDTQYF
d_gene: .; v_gene: TRBV9; abundance: .; j_gene: TRBJ1-5; CDR3nt: TGTGCCAGCAGCGCAGACAGCGGGTTCAGCAATCAGCCCCAGCATTTT; CDR3aa: CASSADSGFSNQPQHF
d_gene: TRBD1; v_gene: TRBV5-1; abundance: .; j_gene: TRBJ2-7; CDR3nt: TGCGCCAGCAGCCCCTGGACAGGGGACAGGGAGCAGTACTTC; CDR3aa: CASSPWTGDREQYF
d_gene: .; v_gene: TRBV10-1; abundance: .; j_gene: TRBJ1-1; CDR3nt: TGCGCCAGCCCGGTTGAGTACACTGAAGCTTTCTTT; CDR3aa: CASPVEYTEAFF
d_gene: TRBD1; v_gene: TRBV11-2; abundance: .; j_gene: TRBJ2-7; CDR3nt: TGTGCCAGCAGCGTTCCGGGACAGCGCTACGAGCAGTACTTC; CDR3aa: CASSVPGQRYEQYF
d_gene: .; v_gene: TRBV6-5; abundance: few; j_gene: TRBJ2-3; CDR3nt: TGTGCCAGCAGTTACAAGAGAAAGGGGACAGATACGCAGTATTTT; CDR3aa: CASSYKRKGTDTQYF
d_gene: .; v_gene: TRBV7-2; abundance: .; j_gene: TRBJ2-3; CDR3nt: TGTGCCAGCAGCTTTGAGGGCACAGATACGCAGTATTTT; CDR3aa: CASSFEGTDTQYF
d_gene: .; v_gene: TRBV7-8; abundance: few; j_gene: TRBJ2-6; CDR3nt: TGTGCCAGCAGCCCACGCTCCCAGAGGGCCAACGTCCTGACTTTC; CDR3aa: CASSPRSQRANVLTF
d_gene: TRBD2; v_gene: TRBV29-1; abundance: .; j_gene: TRBJ2-5; CDR3nt: TGCAGCGTGGGGGGGGACGTGGCGGAGACCCAGTACTTC; CDR3aa: CSVGGDVAETQYF
d_gene: .; v_gene: TRBV2; abundance: .; j_gene: TRBJ2-5; CDR3nt: TGTGCCATCGAACCGGGACACCAACAAGAGACCCAGTACTTC; CDR3aa: CAIEPGHQQETQYF
d_gene: TRBD1; v_gene: TRBV27; abundance: .; j_gene: TRBJ2-7; CDR3nt: TGTGCCAGCAGTCCTCAGACAGGGCCGGCCTACGAGCAGTACTTC; CDR3aa: CASSPQTGPAYEQYF
d_gene: .; v_gene: TRBV4-2; abundance: .; j_gene: TRBJ1-4; CDR3nt: TGTGCCAGCAGCCACACTATCGATGCAGCGGGGGAAAAACTGTTTTTT; CDR3aa: CASSHTIDAAGEKLFF
d_gene: .; v_gene: TRBV7-8; abundance: once; j_gene: TRBJ1-2; CDR3nt: TGTGCCAGCAGCTTCAGAGGGGACTTTAACTATGGCTACACCTTC; CDR3aa: CASSFRGDFNYGYTF
d_gene: TRBD1; v_gene: TRBV28; abundance: .; j_gene: TRBJ2-7; CDR3nt: TGTGCCAGCAGCATCACGACAGGGTACGAGCAGTACTTC; CDR3aa: CASSITTGYEQYF
d_gene: TRBD1; v_gene: TRBV30; abundance: .; j_gene: TRBJ2-3; CDR3nt: TGTGCCTGGATTAGGACAGGGGGGCTCACAGATACGCAGTATTTT; CDR3aa: CAWIRTGGLTDTQYF
d_gene: TRBD1; v_gene: TRBV2; abundance: .; j_gene: TRBJ1-1; CDR3nt: TGTGCCAGCAGGTGGACAGGGGACACTGAAGCTTTCTTT; CDR3aa: CASRWTGDTEAFF
d_gene: .; v_gene: TRBV6-5; abundance: .; j_gene: TRBJ2-1; CDR3nt: TGTGCCAGCAGTTATCCGGGGAATGAGCAGTTCTTC; CDR3aa: CASSYPGNEQFF
d_gene: .; v_gene: TRBV6-1; abundance: .; j_gene: TRBJ1-5; CDR3nt: TGTGCCAGCAGGGACGGAGGACCCCAGCATTTT; CDR3aa: CASRDGGPQHF
d_gene: .; v_gene: TRBV7-7; abundance: .; j_gene: TRBJ2-7; CDR3nt: TGTGCCAGCAGCCCCGGGGACAACAGCTACGAGCAGTACTTC; CDR3aa: CASSPGDNSYEQYF
d_gene: .; v_gene: TRBV2; abundance: .; j_gene: TRBJ1-5; CDR3nt: TGTGCCAGCAGTAGACAGAAGTATCAGCCCCAGCATTTT; CDR3aa: CASSRQKYQPQHF
d_gene: .; v_gene: TRBV6-4; abundance: .; j_gene: TRBJ2-1; CDR3nt: TGTGCCAGCAGTGACTCTAACCGGGGCAATGAGCAGTTCTTC; CDR3aa: CASSDSNRGNEQFF
d_gene: TRBD2; v_gene: TRBV29-1; abundance: once; j_gene: TRBJ2-7; CDR3nt: TGCAGCGTTGAAGATACTAGCGGGAGCTACGAGCAGTACTTC; CDR3aa: CSVEDTSGSYEQYF
d_gene: .; v_gene: TRBV25-1; abundance: .; j_gene: TRBJ2-3; CDR3nt: TGTGCCAGCACCGCGTCTGGTAGCACAGATACGCAGTATTTT; CDR3aa: CASTASGSTDTQYF
d_gene: .; v_gene: TRBV7-9; abundance: .; j_gene: TRBJ1-4; CDR3nt: TGTGCCAGCAGTAGCACTCCGGGACTCGGGCCAGGGCCCGAAAAACTGTTTTTT; CDR3aa: CASSSTPGLGPGPEKLFF
d_gene: .; v_gene: TRBV2; abundance: .; j_gene: TRBJ2-7; CDR3nt: TGTGCCAGCAGGGCTGACAGGCTGAGCTCCTACGAGCAGTACTTC; CDR3aa: CASRADRLSSYEQYF
d_gene: TRBD2; v_gene: TRBV28; abundance: .; j_gene: TRBJ2-7; CDR3nt: TGTGCCAGCAGTTCACAGCGGGAGGGCCGCTACGAGCAGTACTTC; CDR3aa: CASSSQREGRYEQYF